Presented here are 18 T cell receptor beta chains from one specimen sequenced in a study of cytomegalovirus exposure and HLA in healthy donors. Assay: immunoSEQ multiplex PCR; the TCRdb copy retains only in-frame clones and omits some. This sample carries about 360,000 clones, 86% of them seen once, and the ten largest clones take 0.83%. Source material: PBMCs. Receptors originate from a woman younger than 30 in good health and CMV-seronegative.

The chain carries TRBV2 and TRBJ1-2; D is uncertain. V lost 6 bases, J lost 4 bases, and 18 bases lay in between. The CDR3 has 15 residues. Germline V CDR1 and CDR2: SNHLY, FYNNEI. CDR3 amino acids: CASSPEFVGVYGYTF. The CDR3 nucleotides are TGTGCCAGCAGCCCGGAGTTTGTGGGAGTCTATGGCTACACCTTC. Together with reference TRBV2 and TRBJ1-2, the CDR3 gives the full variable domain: EPEVTQTPSHQVTQMGQEVILRCVPISNHLYFYWYRQILGQKVEFLVSFYNNEISEKSEIFDDQFSVERPDGSNFTLKIRSTKLEDSAMYFCASSPEFVGVYGYTFGSGTRLTVV.

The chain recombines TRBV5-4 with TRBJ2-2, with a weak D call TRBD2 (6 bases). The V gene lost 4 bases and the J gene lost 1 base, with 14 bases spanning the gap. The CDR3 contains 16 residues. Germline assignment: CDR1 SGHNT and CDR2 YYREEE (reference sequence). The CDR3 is CASSDASARNTGELFF. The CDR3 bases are TGTGCCAGCAGCGATGCTAGCGCCAGGAACACCGGGGAGCTGTTTTTT.

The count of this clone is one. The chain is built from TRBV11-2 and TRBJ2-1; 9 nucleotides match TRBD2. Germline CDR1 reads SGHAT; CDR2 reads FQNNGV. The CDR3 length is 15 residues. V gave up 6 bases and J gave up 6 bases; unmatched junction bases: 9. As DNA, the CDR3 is TGTGCCAGCAGTACCGGACTAGCGCAAGGCAATGAGCAGTTCTTC. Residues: CASSTGLAQGNEQFF.

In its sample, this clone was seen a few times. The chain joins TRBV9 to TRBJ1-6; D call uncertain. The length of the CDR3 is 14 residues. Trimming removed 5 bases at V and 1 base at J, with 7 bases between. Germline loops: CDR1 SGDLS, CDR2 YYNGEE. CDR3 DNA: TGTGCCAGCAGTCCGGGGTCCTATAATTCACCCCTCCACTTT. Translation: CASSPGSYNSPLHF.

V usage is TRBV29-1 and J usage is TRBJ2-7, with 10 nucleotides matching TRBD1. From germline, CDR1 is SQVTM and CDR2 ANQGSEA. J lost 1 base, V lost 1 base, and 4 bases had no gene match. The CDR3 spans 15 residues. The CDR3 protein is CSVEGGTGVSYEQYF. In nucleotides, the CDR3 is TGCAGCGTTGAAGGGGGGACAGGGGTTTCCTACGAGCAGTACTTC.

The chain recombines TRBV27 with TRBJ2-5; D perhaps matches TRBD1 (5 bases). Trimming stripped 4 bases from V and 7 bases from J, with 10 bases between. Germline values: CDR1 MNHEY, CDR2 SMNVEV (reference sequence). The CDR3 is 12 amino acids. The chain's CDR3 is CASSSAQGTQYF. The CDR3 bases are TGTGCCAGCAGTTCCGCCCAGGGGACCCAGTACTTC.

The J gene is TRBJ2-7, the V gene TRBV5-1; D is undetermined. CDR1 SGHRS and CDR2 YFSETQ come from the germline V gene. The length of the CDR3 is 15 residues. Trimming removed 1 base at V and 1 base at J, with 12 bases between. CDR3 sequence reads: CASSLITSNSYEQYF. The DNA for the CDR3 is TGCGCCAGCAGCTTGATCACTTCCAATTCCTACGAGCAGTACTTC.

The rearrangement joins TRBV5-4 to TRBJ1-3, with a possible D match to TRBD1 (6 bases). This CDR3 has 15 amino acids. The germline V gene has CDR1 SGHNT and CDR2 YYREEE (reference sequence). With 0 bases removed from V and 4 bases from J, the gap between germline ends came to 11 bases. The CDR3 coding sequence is TGTGCCAGCAGCTTGGTACAGGGTACAGGAAACACCATATATTTT. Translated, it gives CASSLVQGTGNTIYF.

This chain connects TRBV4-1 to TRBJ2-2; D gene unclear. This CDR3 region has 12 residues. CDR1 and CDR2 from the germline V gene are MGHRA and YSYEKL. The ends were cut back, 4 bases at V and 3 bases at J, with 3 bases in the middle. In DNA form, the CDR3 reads TGCGCCAGCAGCCCTTACACCGGGGAGCTGTTTTTT. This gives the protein CASSPYTGELFF.

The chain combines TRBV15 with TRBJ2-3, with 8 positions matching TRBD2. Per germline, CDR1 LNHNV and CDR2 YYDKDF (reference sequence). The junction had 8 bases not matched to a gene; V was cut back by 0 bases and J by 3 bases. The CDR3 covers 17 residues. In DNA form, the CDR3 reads TGTGCCACCAGCAGAGATAAGGCGGGGGGCGGGACAGATACGCAGTATTTT. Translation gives CATSRDKAGGGTDTQYF.

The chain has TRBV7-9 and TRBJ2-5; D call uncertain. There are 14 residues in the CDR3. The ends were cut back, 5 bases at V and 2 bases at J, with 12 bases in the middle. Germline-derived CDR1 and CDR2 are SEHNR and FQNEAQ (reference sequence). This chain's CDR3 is CASSPNSGQETQYF. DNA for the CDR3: TGTGCCAGCAGCCCAAATTCAGGTCAAGAGACCCAGTACTTC.

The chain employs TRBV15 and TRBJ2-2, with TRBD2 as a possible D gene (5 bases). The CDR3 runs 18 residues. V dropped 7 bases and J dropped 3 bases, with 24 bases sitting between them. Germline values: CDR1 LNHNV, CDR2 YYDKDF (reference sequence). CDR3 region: CATIPQVDGERDTGELFF. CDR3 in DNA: TGTGCCACCATACCCCAAGTAGACGGGGAAAGGGACACCGGGGAGCTGTTTTTT. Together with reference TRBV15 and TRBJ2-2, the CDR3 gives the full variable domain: DAMVIQNPRYQVTQFGKPVTLSCSQTLNHNVMYWYQQKSSQAPKLLFHYYDKDFNNEADTPDNFQSRRPNTSFCFLDIRSPGLGDTAMYLCATIPQVDGERDTGELFFGEGSRLTVL.

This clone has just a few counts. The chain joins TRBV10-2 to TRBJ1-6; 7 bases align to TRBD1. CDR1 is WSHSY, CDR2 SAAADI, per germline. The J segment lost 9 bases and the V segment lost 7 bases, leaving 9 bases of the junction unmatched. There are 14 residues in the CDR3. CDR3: CASTGDRVVSPLHF. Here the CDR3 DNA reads TGCGCCAGCACAGGAGACAGGGTGGTTTCACCCCTCCACTTT.

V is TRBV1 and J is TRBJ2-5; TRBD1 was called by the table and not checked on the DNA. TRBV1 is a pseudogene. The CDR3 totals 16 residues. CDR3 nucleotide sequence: TGCACCAGCAGCCAAGGCCCAGGGGCACTCGAAGAGACCCAGTACTTC. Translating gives CTSSQGPGALEETQYF.

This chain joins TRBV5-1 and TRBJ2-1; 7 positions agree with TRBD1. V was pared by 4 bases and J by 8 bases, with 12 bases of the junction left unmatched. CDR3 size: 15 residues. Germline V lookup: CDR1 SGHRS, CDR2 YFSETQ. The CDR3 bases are TGCGCCAGCAGCGCGGCCGGGACAGCTACTGATGAGCAGTTCTTC. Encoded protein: CASSAAGTATDEQFF.

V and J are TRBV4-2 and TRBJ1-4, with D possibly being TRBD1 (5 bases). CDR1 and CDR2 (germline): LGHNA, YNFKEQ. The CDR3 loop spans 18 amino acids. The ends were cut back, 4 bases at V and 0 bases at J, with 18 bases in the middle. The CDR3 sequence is CASSPRHGGLATNEKLFF. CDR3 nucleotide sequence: TGTGCCAGCAGCCCCCGGCACGGGGGGTTAGCAACTAATGAAAAACTGTTTTTT.

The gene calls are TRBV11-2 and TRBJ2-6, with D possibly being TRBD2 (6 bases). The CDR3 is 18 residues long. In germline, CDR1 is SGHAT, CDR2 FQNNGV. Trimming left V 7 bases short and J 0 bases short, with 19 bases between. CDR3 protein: CASTRVGGKSSGANVLTF. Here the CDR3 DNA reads TGTGCCAGCACCCGGGTAGGCGGGAAGAGCTCTGGGGCCAACGTCCTGACTTTC. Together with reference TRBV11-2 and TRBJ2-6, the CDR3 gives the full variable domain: EAGVAQSPRYKIIEKRQSVAFWCNPISGHATLYWYQQILGQGPKLLIQFQNNGVVDDSQLPKDRFSAERLKGVDSTLKIQPAKLEDSAVYLCASTRVGGKSSGANVLTFGAGSRLTVL.

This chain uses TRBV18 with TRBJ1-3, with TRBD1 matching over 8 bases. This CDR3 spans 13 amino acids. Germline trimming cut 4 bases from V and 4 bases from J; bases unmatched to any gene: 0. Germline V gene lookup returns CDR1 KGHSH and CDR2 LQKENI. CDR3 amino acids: CASSRTGGNTIYF. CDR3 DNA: TGTGCCAGCTCACGGACAGGGGGAAACACCATATATTTT.